The 6 T cell receptor beta chains listed next were all sequenced from one sample in a study of control samples from healthy donors and cancer patients. Some clones are missing from TCRdb's copy, which holds only in-frame ones; the method was immunoSEQ multiplex PCR. The sample yields some 130,000 clones, approximately 89% seen once. Sequencing was carried out using PBMCs. All receptors come from a man aged 50 to 60 with head and neck cancer.

The chain links TRBV10-3 to TRBJ1-3; D uncertain. The CDR3 contains 16 residues. The ends were cut back, 5 bases at V and 0 bases at J, with 14 bases in the middle. Germline CDR1 ENHRY, CDR2 SYGVKD. The DNA of the CDR3 is TGTGCCATCAGTCCCCAACTTGGGATCTCTGGAAACACCATATATTTT. It encodes CAISPQLGISGNTIYF.

This sequence joins TRBV21-1 and TRBJ1-5. TRBV21-1 is a recognized pseudogene. This CDR3 comprises 13 residues. CDR3 sequence (DNA): TGTGTTCCAGGGCGAGGGGTTCATCAGCCCCAGCATTTT. Its translation is CVPGRGVHQPQHF.

Many counts were recorded for this clone. Within the sample, other DNA sequences also encode this same CDR3. The J gene is TRBJ1-1, the V gene TRBV5-1; D unresolved. CDR1 is SGHRS and CDR2 is YFSETQ in the germline V gene. The CDR3 loop spans 13 amino acids. The V end was cut by 2 bases, the J end by 1 base, with 6 bases between. CDR3 residues: CASSFGGNTEAFF. The DNA for the CDR3 is TGCGCCAGCAGCTTCGGCGGGAACACTGAAGCTTTCTTT.

In its sample, this clone was seen once. The chain combines TRBV2 with TRBJ2-5; 8 nucleotides match TRBD1. The CDR3 runs to 14 residues. V dropped 6 bases and J dropped 5; count of bases not matched to a gene: 8. Germline V gene data show CDR1 as SNHLY and CDR2 as FYNNEI. The CDR3 DNA is TGTGCCAGCAGGGACTCAGGGGGCCGGGAGACCCAGTACTTC. Encoded protein: CASRDSGGRETQYF.

J is TRBJ1-5 and V is TRBV28; no definite D call. Per the germline V gene, CDR1 is MDHEN and CDR2 is SYDVKM. Trimming took 2 bases from V and 8 from J, leaving 4 bases between them. This CDR3 comprises 11 residues. The CDR3 is CASSLREPQHF. The CDR3 coding sequence is TGTGCCAGCAGTTTACGAGAGCCCCAGCATTTT. Full variable domain (remainder filled in from reference TRBV28 and TRBJ1-5): DVKVTQSSRYLVKRTGEKVFLECVQDMDHENMFWYRQDPGLGLRLIYFSYDVKMKEKGDIPEGYSVSREKKERFSLILESASTNQTSMYLCASSLREPQHFGDGTRLSIL.

The CDR3 coding sequence is TGTGCCAGCAGGACTAGCAGGGAGACCCAGTACTTC. Its protein product is CASRTSRETQYF. The chain uses TRBV28 and TRBJ2-5; 7 nucleotides line up with TRBD2. The germline CDR1 and CDR2 sequences are MDHEN and SYDVKM. With 6 bases clipped from V and 5 bases from J, the junction kept 3 bases outside the gene matches. This CDR3 is 12 amino acids long.